This T cell receptor (beta chain) was captured in a study of T-cell memory formation after mild COVID-19. The study, taken as a whole, reports: Researchers report contracting CD4+ clones mostly in CM and EM, with CD8+ clones in EMRA.

TCRdb re-derived calls from the 5' RACE reads in MiXCR, one entry per CDR3 protein. The sample gives hundreds of thousands of distinct CDR3 sequences, approximately 19% of which show up once; 12% is in the top ten. This clonotype was recorded a few times. Its target is not known. The CDR3 runs to 13 residues. Germline V lookup: CDR1 LGHDT, CDR2 YNNKEL (reference sequence). V shed 1 base and J shed 8 bases, with 6 bases lying between them. Sequencing was done on a sample of PBMCs or a T cell subset sorted from them (not recorded which). The rearrangement uses TRBV3-1 and TRBJ1-6, with D unresolved. The receptor's source is an adult woman who had mild COVID-19 (a few samples of this study predate the infection). Cell type and time point are not known. In DNA form, the CDR3 reads TGTGCCAGCAGCCAAGCGCGGGATTCACCCCTCCACTTT. It encodes CASSQARDSPLHF.